This T cell receptor (beta chain) emerged from a study of siplizumab effects on memory and regulatory T cells. Sequenced by immunoSEQ multiplex PCR; TCRdb stores in-frame clones only, minus some. Among approximately 100,000 clones, under 95% were seen once, and the ten largest hold around 0.68%. The germline V and J ends were trimmed by 4 bases and 7 bases, with 14 bases remaining between them. The CDR3 is made up of 13 amino acids. CDR1 is MNHEY, CDR2 SVGAGI, per germline. About this clone itself: The antigen is unknown.

General study findings and limits: Mean Treg-derived proportions of mappable alloreactive CD4+ clones were roughly 70% for siplizumab and about 30% for controls. Alloreactive sequences tracing back to unstimulated CD4+ memory cells fell significantly with siplizumab. Proliferating siplizumab-culture Treg suppressive function went unconfirmed. Few alloreactive clones mapped to unstimulated subsets.

The chain carries TRBV6-5 and TRBJ2-7; D not resolved. Sequencing was carried out using Tregs sorted from blood. The TCR originated in a human donor in good health. CDR3 sequence (DNA): TGTGCCAGCAGTTTCCGGCGCGACGTAGAGCAGTACTTC. Protein product: CASSFRRDVEQYF.